This TCR beta chain was sequenced during a study of blood T cell repertoires in COVID-19 (dated by TCRdb to about 2020). Looking at the study overall: Collaborator samples came from the United States, Italy and Spain and covered acute and convalescent phases of COVID-19. The prospective study material was composed of cDNA or gDNA derived from T cells, B-cell-depleted T cells, or PBMCs. Deeply sampled blood TCRbeta repertoires from subjects exposed to, actively infected with, or recovered from COVID-19 were included in the dataset. The repertoires were released in a freely available public database intended as a resource for research on the immune response to SARS-CoV-2. The samples were drawn from two sources: the first 160 participants of the ongoing ImmuneRACE study, and fewer than 1,500 subjects contributed by 6 global collaborators. A de-identified subject ID, COVID-19 status, age in years and sex were almost always included in the sample metadata. Where available, HLA class I and class II types were obtained from metadata supplied by the sample provider rather than from assay-based typing. Overall results and qualifications from the work: The quantity of clinical and demographic metadata differed by source and by participant and was supplied without curation.

Points on this clone: Its antigen has not been determined. Per-base qualities were not stored, and no clone one base away is much larger.

TCRbeta CDR3 regions were amplified from genomic DNA using the immunoSEQ Assay, a bias-controlled multiplex PCR. The authors' pipeline ran thus. Nucleated cell counts per sample were estimated from amplification of reference gene primers within the assay. To quantify the absolute abundance of each unique TCRbeta CDR3 rearrangement, sequence reads were collapsed and filtered. Productive Simpson clonality was computed per sample as the square root of Simpson's diversity index over productive rearrangements. TCRdb mirrors the immuneACCESS table, restricted to in-frame sequences. Some clones are absent from its copies; in checked studies, under half trace to an unresolved V gene, and the reason for the others is unknown. V, J and clone size are taken as reported in that table, and D and trimming were inferred from the DNA itself. This sample lists fewer than 350,000 clones; approximately 88% were detected once. The top ten clonotypes cover 1.5% to 2% of the sample.

One collaborating source in Seattle enrolled patients during active infection and followed them longitudinally through the course of disease. Each collaborating institution followed its own protocols to collect whole blood in K2EDTA tubes. For TCRbeta analysis, collaborators shipped samples in one of three forms: frozen whole blood, isolated PBMCs, or DNA extracted from either of those sample types. V drops 3 bases and J drops 0 bases, leaving 3 bases in between. CDR1 and CDR2, looked up from the germline V gene, are SGHDN and FVKESK. The CDR3 has 13 amino acids, counting the end cysteine and phenylalanine. Just the 39-base CDR3 DNA is kept, in frame starting at base 1.

The sequence was collected from a woman aged 25 to 39 with COVID-19, enrolled during active disease. The chain employs TRBV14 and TRBJ1-3, with no confidently assigned D gene. Sequenced input: peripheral blood. Here the CDR3 is given as CASSQSSGNTIYF. The base sequence is TGTGCCAGCAGCCAGAGCTCTGGAAACACCATATATTTT.